This T cell receptor beta chain stems from a study of T cell changes during pregnancy in multiple sclerosis. Sequenced by immunoSEQ multiplex PCR; TCRdb stores in-frame clones only, minus some. The table has tens of thousands of clones, roughly 91% seen once. The J segment lost 3 bases and the V segment lost 0 bases, leaving 4 bases of the junction unmatched. There are 15 residues in the CDR3. Germline V CDR1 and CDR2: SGHDT, YYEEEE. The chain joins TRBV5-6 to TRBJ2-7, with 9 bases lining up with TRBD1. Sequenced material: peripheral blood, taken before pregnancy. The receptor was derived from a female donor with multiple sclerosis, enrolled in a pregnancy study. The CDR3, as DNA: TGTGCCAGCAGCTTGGCGGGGACAGGGTTCTACGAGCAGTACTTC. This gives the protein CASSLAGTGFYEQYF.